This T cell receptor beta chain was identified in a study of breast tumors, draining lymph nodes, adjacent tissues. Study-wide points: Data fit most tumor T cells coming from lymph node, expanding in tumor. Tumor and nontumor repertoires were significantly more similar in luminal-like than in basal-like breast cancer. Tumors had less TCR diversity than lymph nodes, more than nontumor tissue.

Many counts were recorded for this clonotype. Its antigen is currently unknown. Breast cancer patients provided tissue from their axillary draining lymph nodes. MiXCR, applied by TCRdb to the multiplex PCR reads, yields one record per CDR3 protein. The sample carries approximately 300,000 distinct CDR3 sequences, about 30% recorded once. Looked up from germline, CDR1 is DFQATT and CDR2 is SNEGSKA (reference sequence). J lost 7 bases, V lost 6 bases, and 10 bases had no gene match. There are 16 residues in the CDR3. The V gene is TRBV20-1, the J gene TRBJ2-1, with 15 bases matching TRBD2. Sequenced sample: axillary lymph node tissue. This clonotype was sampled from a female donor with breast cancer. Some clones in this sample may be carry-over from other donors' samples. The CDR3 nucleotides read TGCAGTGCCATAGATCGGACTAGCGGGAGGGTAAATGAGCAGTTCTTC. Protein: CSAIDRTSGRVNEQFF.